This T cell receptor (beta chain) appears in the sequencing data of a study of early T cells in non-severe SARS-CoV-2 infection. Broader study findings: VDJdb matching favored anti-spike CD8 responses, missing private and CD4 specificities.

J was trimmed by 4 bases and V by 7 bases; bases with no gene match: 9. The CDR3 totals 15 residues. Germline-derived CDR1 and CDR2 are MNHEY and SVGEGT. This clonotype was observed a few times. The antigen remains unidentified. The TCR library protocol attached unique molecular identifiers to the individual cDNA molecules. TCRdb used MiXCR to reprocess the 5' RACE reads, holding one entry per CDR3 protein. The sample has over 45,000 distinct CDR3 sequences, around 8.3% seen once; the top ten hold about 10%. The TCR comes from an adult who was a healthcare worker with PCR-confirmed SARS-CoV-2 infection or an uninfected control (not recorded which). Sequencing used whole blood, obtained at baseline. The chain recombines TRBV6-2 or TRBV6-3 with TRBJ2-2, with 7 bases lining up with TRBD2. CDR3 residues: CASKVGGSGTGELFF. For the CDR3, the DNA is TGTGCCAGCAAAGTCGGCGGGAGTGGCACCGGGGAGCTGTTTTTT.